Following are 20 T cell receptor beta chains from one sample sequenced in a study of T-cell reconstitution after alpha-beta-depleted transplantation in children. It was with unique molecular identifiers that the TCRbeta library was prepared. TCRdb reprocessed the PCR reads with MiXCR, giving one entry per CDR3 protein. The table lists approximately 200,000 distinct CDR3 sequences, roughly 15% of them singletons, with about 12% in the top ten. This specimen was PBMCs from the stem cell graft donor, taken from the stem cell graft. These receptors all come from a human donor who donated a stem cell graft to a child with acute lymphoblastic leukemia.

The sample holds many counts of this clonotype. The chain recombines TRBV12-3 or TRBV12-4 with TRBJ2-7, with D possibly being TRBD2 (5 bases). CDR3 length: 14 residues. V lost 3 bases and J lost 5, with 14 bases in between. This CDR3 reads CASSLSHGRDEQYF. Written as DNA, the CDR3 is TGTGCCAGCAGTTTGAGCCACGGGCGGGACGAGCAGTACTTC.

This clonotype was counted at least ten times. J is TRBJ2-1 and V is TRBV20-1; D not resolved. V gave up 1 base and J gave up 6 bases, with 16 bases separating them. Germline CDR1 and CDR2: DFQATT and SNEGSKA (reference sequence). This CDR3 comprises 15 residues. The CDR3 spells CSARADHYLFNEQFF. DNA of the CDR3: TGCAGTGCTAGAGCGGACCACTACCTATTCAATGAGCAGTTCTTC.

V usage is TRBV14 and J usage is TRBJ2-7; 8 nucleotides agree with TRBD1. V lost 4 bases, J lost 3 bases, and 5 bases stayed unmatched. The V gene's germline CDR1 is SGHDN and CDR2 FVKESK. The CDR3 sequence is 14 residues long. In DNA, the CDR3 is TGTGCCAGCAGCCGTGGGACAGGAGTCTACGAGCAGTACTTC. It yields the protein CASSRGTGVYEQYF.

As DNA, the CDR3 is TGTGCTACGGGGCGGGAGGTAGAGCAGTTCTTC. Protein: CATGREVEQFF. The chain links TRBV12-5 to TRBJ2-1, with 8 bases matching TRBD2. J gave up 10 bases and V 10 bases, and 6 bases lay outside the gene matches. The CDR3 is 11 residues long. Per germline, CDR1 LGHNT and CDR2 FRNRAP.

This clonotype was counted many times. The rearrangement links TRBV5-1 to TRBJ1-1; D is uncertain. Trimming stripped 4 bases from V and 1 base from J, with 8 bases between. The germline gives CDR1 SGHRS, CDR2 YFSETQ. This CDR3 is 13 amino acids long. CDR3: CASSGSGNTEAFF. For the CDR3, the DNA is TGCGCCAGCAGCGGGTCCGGGAACACTGAAGCTTTCTTT.

This clonotype was detected only a few times. The chain is built from TRBV20-1 and TRBJ2-1; TRBD2 agrees at 10 bases. Germline values: CDR1 DFQATT, CDR2 SNEGSKA (reference sequence). The V segment lost 2 bases and the J segment 2 bases; nucleotides outside the gene matches: 0. The CDR3 runs 14 residues. The CDR3 DNA reads as TGCAGTGCTAGACTAGCGGGAGCCTACAATGAGCAGTTCTTC. Amino acids: CSARLAGAYNEQFF.

This clonotype was seen many times. The chain combines TRBV7-8 with TRBJ2-7; D not resolved. The CDR3 runs 15 residues. The V and J ends lost 2 bases and 5 bases respectively, with 16 bases between them. The germline gives CDR1 SGHVS, CDR2 FQNEAQ. The CDR3: CASSLTEFGGHEQYF. CDR3 nucleotides: TGTGCCAGCAGCTTAACGGAATTTGGCGGCCACGAGCAGTACTTC. The full variable domain, with the rest looked up from reference TRBV7-8 and TRBJ2-7, is GAGVSQSPRYKVAKRGQDVALRCDPISGHVSLFWYQQALGQGPEFLTYFQNEAQLDKSGLPSDRFFAERPEGSVSTLKIQRTQQEDSAVYLCASSLTEFGGHEQYFGPGTRLTVT.

This clonotype has a count of ten or more. The CDR3: CSASGDLGLASETQYF. The DNA for the CDR3 is TGCAGTGCTTCCGGTGATCTGGGACTAGCTTCGGAGACCCAGTACTTC. This sequence joins TRBV20-1 and TRBJ2-5, with 9 bases lining up with TRBD2. V lost 5 bases to trimming and J lost 5 bases; unmatched junction nucleotides: 15. CDR3 length: 16 residues. CDR1 DFQATT and CDR2 SNEGSKA come from the germline V gene (reference sequence).

There are a few counts of this clonotype. The V gene is TRBV5-1, the J gene TRBJ1-2; possible D gene TRBD1, 5 bases. This CDR3 is built from 15 residues. The germline V gene encodes CDR1 SGHRS and CDR2 YFSETQ. V gave up 0 bases and J gave up 4 bases, with 13 bases separating them. CDR3 in DNA: TGCGCCAGCAGCTTGGTGGGGGACGGCAGCTATGGCTACACCTTC. This codes for CASSLVGDGSYGYTF.

This sequence joins TRBV18 and TRBJ2-1; D is ambiguous. Per the germline V gene, CDR1 is KGHSH and CDR2 is LQKENI. This CDR3 region has 17 residues. V gave up 1 base and J gave up 1 base, with 14 bases separating them. The chain's CDR3 is CASSPLGALGSYNEQFF. In nucleotides, the CDR3 is TGTGCCAGCTCACCACTTGGAGCGCTGGGTTCCTACAATGAGCAGTTCTTC.

This clonotype appeared a few times. This chain links TRBV20-1 with TRBJ1-1, with TRBD1 matching 8 bases. CDR3 length equals 16 residues. Trimming cost V 3 bases and J 5 bases; bases outside gene matches: 14. Germline assignment: CDR1 DFQATT and CDR2 SNEGSKA (reference sequence). The CDR3 DNA reads TGCAGTGCTAGTAGTAGCCGATCAGGGGGCCAGACTGAAGCTTTCTTT. Residues: CSASSSRSGGQTEAFF.

This clonotype was counted ten times or more. The V and J genes are TRBV5-1 and TRBJ2-5; D remains ambiguous. V gave up 2 bases and J gave up 2 bases, with 7 bases separating them. The CDR3 length is 13 residues. Germline loops: CDR1 SGHRS, CDR2 YFSETQ. CDR3 sequence (DNA): TGCGCCAGCAGCTTCTCAACTCAAGAGACCCAGTACTTC. It specifies CASSFSTQETQYF.

This clonotype has ten or more counts. The chain employs TRBV12-3 or TRBV12-4 and TRBJ1-4, with D uncertain. The germline V and J ends were trimmed by 3 bases and 13 bases, with 12 bases remaining between them. The length of the CDR3 is 12 residues. The CDR3 DNA is TGTGCCAGCAGTTTTACGTCCTGGGGACTGTTTTTT. Its translation: CASSFTSWGLFF.

This clonotype was detected many times. The rearrangement links TRBV29-1 to TRBJ2-3; D is unresolved. Germline CDR1 is SQVTM and CDR2 is ANQGSEA. The CDR3 spans 11 residues. The V and J ends lost 7 bases and 2 bases respectively, with 7 bases between them. In DNA, the CDR3 is TGCAGCGGTTGCTTCACAGATACGCAGTATTTT. It yields the protein CSGCFTDTQYF.

The chain combines TRBV23-1 with TRBJ2-7; possible D gene TRBD1, 6 bases. TRBV23-1 is placed among ORFs of uncertain function. V lost 2 bases, J lost 0 bases, and 11 bases lay in between. The CDR3 consists of 15 residues. In nucleotides, the CDR3 is TGCGCCAGCAGTCAAGGGACACCAAGCTCCTACGAGCAGTACTTC. Protein: CASSQGTPSSYEQYF.

This clonotype has a count of ten or more. This rearrangement joins TRBV28 to TRBJ2-4; TRBD1 is a possible D gene (5 bases). Germline V gene data show CDR1 as MDHEN and CDR2 as SYDVKM. Trimming removed 3 bases from V and 5 bases from J, with 11 bases in between. The CDR3 has 14 amino acids. CDR3: CASSFQGWENIQYF. CDR3 nucleotides: TGTGCCAGCAGTTTTCAGGGTTGGGAAAACATTCAGTACTTC.

The chain links TRBV24-1 to TRBJ2-1, with 7 bases aligning to TRBD2. Germline V gene sequence: CDR1 KGHDR, CDR2 SFDVKD. V shed 4 bases and J 9 bases; nucleotides not matched to a gene: 5. The CDR3 covers 13 residues. The CDR3 here is CATSDLLASEQFF. The CDR3 DNA follows: TGTGCCACCAGTGACCTACTAGCGAGTGAGCAGTTCTTC.

This clonotype has a count of ten or more. The V gene is TRBV10-3, the J gene TRBJ2-7, with D possibly matching TRBD2 (6 bases). The CDR3 spans 15 residues. V was pared by 0 bases and J by 3 bases, with 12 bases between. Germline CDR1 reads ENHRY; CDR2 reads SYGVKD. CDR3 loop: CAISESGGEGYEQYF. The CDR3 DNA is TGTGCCATCAGTGAGTCAGGAGGGGAAGGCTACGAGCAGTACTTC.

This clonotype showed up many times. This chain uses TRBV7-2 with TRBJ2-1; 11 bases are a match to TRBD2. Trimming took 3 bases from V and 2 from J; bases not matched to a gene: 18. Germline CDR1 and CDR2: SGHTA and FQGNSA. The CDR3 extends over 21 amino acids. This CDR3 reads CASSFGQPGLAADRTYNEQFF. CDR3 DNA sequence: TGTGCCAGCAGCTTTGGACAGCCGGGACTAGCGGCCGATCGTACCTACAATGAGCAGTTCTTC.

This clonotype was found many times. J is TRBJ2-2 and V is TRBV2; 13 bases map to TRBD2. Germline lookup yields CDR1 SNHLY and CDR2 FYNNEI. The V and J ends lost 4 bases and 0 bases, in that order; junction bases with no gene match: 2. This CDR3 is 17 amino acids long. The CDR3: CASSVGTSGTNTGELFF. In nucleotides, the CDR3 is TGTGCCAGCAGTGTAGGGACTAGCGGGACGAACACCGGGGAGCTGTTTTTT.